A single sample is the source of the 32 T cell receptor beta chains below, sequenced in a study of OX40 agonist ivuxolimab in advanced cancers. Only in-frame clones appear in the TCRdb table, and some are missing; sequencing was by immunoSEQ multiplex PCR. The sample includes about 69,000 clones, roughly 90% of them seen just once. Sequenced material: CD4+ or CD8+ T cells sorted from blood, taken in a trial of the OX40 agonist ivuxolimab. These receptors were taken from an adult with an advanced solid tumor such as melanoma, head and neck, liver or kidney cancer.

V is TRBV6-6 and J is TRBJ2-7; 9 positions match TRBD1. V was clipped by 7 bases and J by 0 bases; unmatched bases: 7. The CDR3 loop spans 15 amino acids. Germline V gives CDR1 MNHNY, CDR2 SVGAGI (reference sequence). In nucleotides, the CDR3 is TGTGCCAGCAACCTGGGACAGGGACTCTCCTACGAGCAGTACTTC. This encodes CASNLGQGLSYEQYF.

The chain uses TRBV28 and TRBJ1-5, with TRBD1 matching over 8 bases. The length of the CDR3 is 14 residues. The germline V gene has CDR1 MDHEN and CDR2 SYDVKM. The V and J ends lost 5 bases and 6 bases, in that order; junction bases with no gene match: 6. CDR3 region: CASSQTGEGQPQHF. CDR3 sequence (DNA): TGTGCCAGCAGTCAGACAGGGGAGGGTCAGCCCCAGCATTTT.

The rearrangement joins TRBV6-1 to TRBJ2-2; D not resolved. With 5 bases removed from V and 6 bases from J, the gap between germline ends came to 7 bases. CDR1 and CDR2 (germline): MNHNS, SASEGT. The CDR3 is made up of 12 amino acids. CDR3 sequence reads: CASSSVSGELFF. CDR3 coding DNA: TGTGCCAGCAGTTCGGTGTCCGGGGAGCTGTTTTTT.

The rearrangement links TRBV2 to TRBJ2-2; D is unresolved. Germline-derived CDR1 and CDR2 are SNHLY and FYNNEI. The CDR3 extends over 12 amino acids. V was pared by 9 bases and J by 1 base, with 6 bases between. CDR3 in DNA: TGTGCCAGTCAGAGGAACACCGGGGAGCTGTTTTTT. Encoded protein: CASQRNTGELFF.

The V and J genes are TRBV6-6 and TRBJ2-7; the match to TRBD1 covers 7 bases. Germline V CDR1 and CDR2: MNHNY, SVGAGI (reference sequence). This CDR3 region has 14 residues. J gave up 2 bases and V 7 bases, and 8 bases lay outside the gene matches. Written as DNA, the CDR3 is TGTGCCAGCACCCCGACAGGGCTCACCTACGAGCAGTACTTC. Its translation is CASTPTGLTYEQYF.

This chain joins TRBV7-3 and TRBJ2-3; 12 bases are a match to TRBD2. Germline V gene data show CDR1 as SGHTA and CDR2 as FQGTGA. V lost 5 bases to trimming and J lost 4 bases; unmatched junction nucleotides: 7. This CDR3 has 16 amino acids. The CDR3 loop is CASSASSGRAPDTQYF. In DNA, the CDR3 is TGTGCCAGCAGCGCATCTAGCGGGAGGGCCCCAGATACGCAGTATTTT.

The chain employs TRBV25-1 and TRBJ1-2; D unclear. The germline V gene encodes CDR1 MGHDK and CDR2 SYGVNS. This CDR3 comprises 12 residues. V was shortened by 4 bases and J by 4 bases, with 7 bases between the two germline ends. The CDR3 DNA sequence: TGTGCCAGCAGTGCCGGTTCCTATGGCTACACCTTC. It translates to CASSAGSYGYTF.

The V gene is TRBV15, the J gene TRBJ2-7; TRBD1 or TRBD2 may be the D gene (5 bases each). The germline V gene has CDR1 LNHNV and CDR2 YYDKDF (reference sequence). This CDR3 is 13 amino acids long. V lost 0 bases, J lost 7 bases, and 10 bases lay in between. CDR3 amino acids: CATSRDGGREQYF. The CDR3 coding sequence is TGTGCCACCAGCAGAGATGGGGGTCGGGAGCAGTACTTC.

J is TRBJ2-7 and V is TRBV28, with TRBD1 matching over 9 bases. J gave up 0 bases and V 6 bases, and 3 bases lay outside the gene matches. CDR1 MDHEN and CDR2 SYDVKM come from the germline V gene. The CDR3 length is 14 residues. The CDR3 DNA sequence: TGTGCCAGCAGCAAGACAGGGGGCTCCTACGAGCAGTACTTC. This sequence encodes CASSKTGGSYEQYF.

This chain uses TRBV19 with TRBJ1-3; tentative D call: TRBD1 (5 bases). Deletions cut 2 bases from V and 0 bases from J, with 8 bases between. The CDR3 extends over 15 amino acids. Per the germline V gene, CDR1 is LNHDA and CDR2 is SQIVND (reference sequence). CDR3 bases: TGTGCCAGTAGTATACAGGGACGCTCTGGAAACACCATATATTTT. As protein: CASSIQGRSGNTIYF. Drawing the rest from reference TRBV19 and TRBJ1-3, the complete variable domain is DGGITQSPKYLFRKEGQNVTLSCEQNLNHDAMYWYRQDPGQGLRLIYYSQIVNDFQKGDIAEGYSVSREKKESFPLTVTSAQKNPTAFYLCASSIQGRSGNTIYFGEGSWLTVV.

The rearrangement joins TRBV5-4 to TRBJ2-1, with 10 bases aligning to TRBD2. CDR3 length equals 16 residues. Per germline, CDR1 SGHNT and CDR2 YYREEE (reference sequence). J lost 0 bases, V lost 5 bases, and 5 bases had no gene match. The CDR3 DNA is TGTGCCAGCAGGGCACCTAGCGGGAGCTCCTACAATGAGCAGTTCTTC. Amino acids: CASRAPSGSSYNEQFF.

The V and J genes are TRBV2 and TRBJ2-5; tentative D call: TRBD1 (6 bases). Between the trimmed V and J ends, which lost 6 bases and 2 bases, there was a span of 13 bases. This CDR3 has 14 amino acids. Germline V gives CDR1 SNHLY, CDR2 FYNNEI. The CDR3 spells CASSRRTVQETQYF. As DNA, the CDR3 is TGTGCCAGCAGCAGAAGGACAGTTCAAGAGACCCAGTACTTC.

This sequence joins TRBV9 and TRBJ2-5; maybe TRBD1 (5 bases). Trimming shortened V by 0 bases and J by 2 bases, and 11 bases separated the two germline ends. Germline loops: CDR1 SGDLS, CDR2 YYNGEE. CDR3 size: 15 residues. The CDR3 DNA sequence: TGTGCCAGCAGCGTAGAGGCAGGGTGGCAAGAGACCCAGTACTTC. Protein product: CASSVEAGWQETQYF.

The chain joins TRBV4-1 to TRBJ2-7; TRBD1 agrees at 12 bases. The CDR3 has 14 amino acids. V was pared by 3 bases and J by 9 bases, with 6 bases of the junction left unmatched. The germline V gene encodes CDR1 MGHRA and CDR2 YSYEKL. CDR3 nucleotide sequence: TGCGCCAGCAGCCAGCCGGGACAGGGGGCTGGGCAGTACTTC. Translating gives CASSQPGQGAGQYF.

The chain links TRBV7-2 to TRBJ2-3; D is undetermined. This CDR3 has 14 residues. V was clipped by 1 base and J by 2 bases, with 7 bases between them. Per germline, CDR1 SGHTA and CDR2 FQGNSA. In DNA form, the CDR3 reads TGTGCCAGCAGCTTAGTAAACCCCACAGATACGCAGTATTTT. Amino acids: CASSLVNPTDTQYF.

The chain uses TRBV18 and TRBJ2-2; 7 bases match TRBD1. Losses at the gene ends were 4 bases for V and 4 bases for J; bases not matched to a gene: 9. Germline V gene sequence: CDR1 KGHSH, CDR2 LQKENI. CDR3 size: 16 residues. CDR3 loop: CASSQTGQRVTGELFF. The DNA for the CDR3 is TGTGCCAGCTCACAGACGGGACAGAGGGTCACCGGGGAGCTGTTTTTT.

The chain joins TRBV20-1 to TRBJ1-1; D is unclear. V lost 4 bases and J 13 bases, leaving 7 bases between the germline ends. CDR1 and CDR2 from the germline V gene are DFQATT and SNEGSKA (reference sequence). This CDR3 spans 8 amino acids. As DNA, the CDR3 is TGCAGTGCTACCTCTATTTTCTTT. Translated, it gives CSATSIFF.

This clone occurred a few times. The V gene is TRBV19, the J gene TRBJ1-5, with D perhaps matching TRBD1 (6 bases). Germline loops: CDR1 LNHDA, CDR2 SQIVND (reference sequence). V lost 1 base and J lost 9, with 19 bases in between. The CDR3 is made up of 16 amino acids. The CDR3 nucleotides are TGTGCCAGTAGTATAGGCGGGGCAGGGGTCCTTTGGCCCCAGCATTTT. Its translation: CASSIGGAGVLWPQHF.

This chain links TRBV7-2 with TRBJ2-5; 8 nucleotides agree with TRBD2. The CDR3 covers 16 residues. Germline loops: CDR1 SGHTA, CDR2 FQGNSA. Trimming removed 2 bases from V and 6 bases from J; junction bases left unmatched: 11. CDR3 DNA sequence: TGTGCCAGCAGCTTAATGGGCAGCGGGAGTGCGAAGACCCAGTACTTC. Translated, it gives CASSLMGSGSAKTQYF.

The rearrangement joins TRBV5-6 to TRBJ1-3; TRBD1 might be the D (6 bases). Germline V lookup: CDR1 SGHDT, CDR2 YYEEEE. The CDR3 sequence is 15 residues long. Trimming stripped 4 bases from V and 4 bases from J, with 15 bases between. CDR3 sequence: CASSLLGTQGNTIYF. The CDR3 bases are TGTGCCAGCAGCCTCCTCGGGACACAGGGAAACACCATATATTTT.

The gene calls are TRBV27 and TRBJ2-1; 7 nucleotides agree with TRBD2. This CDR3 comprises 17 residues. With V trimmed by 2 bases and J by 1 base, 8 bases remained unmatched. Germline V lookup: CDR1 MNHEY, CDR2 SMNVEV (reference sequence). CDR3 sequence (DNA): TGTGCCAGCAGTTTAGAAACTTGGCGGGGGTCCTACAATGAGCAGTTCTTC. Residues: CASSLETWRGSYNEQFF.

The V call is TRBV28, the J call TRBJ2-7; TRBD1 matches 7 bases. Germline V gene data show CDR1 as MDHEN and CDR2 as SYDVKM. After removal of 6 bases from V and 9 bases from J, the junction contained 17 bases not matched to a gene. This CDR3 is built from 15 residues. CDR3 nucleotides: TGTGCCAGCAGCCTCCCCCGCAGGGGGAGTACGAGGCAGTACTTC. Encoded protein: CASSLPRRGSTRQYF.

The CDR3 region is CASSLGQSGNTIYF. In DNA, the CDR3 is TGTGCCAGCAGCTTGGGACAGTCGGGAAACACCATATATTTT. This chain links TRBV5-8 with TRBJ1-3, with D possibly matching TRBD1 (5 bases). V shed 0 bases and J shed 4 bases, with 8 bases lying between them. The length of the CDR3 is 14 residues. Germline V gene lookup returns CDR1 SGHTS and CDR2 YDEGEE.

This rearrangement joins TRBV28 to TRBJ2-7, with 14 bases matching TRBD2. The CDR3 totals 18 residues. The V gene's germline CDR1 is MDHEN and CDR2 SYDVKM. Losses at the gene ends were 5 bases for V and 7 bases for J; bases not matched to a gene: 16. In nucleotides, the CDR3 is TGTGCCAGCAGTCCGATTGGGACTAGCGGGAGAAAAGGTGGGGAGCAGTACTTC. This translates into CASSPIGTSGRKGGEQYF. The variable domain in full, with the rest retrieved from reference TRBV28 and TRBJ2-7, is DVKVTQSSRYLVKRTGEKVFLECVQDMDHENMFWYRQDPGLGLRLIYFSYDVKMKEKGDIPEGYSVSREKKERFSLILESASTNQTSMYLCASSPIGTSGRKGGEQYFGPGTRLTVT.

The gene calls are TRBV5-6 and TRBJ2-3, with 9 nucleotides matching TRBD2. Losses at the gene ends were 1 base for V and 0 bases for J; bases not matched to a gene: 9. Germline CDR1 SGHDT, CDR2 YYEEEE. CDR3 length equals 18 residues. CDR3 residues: CASSLMWREGASTDTQYF. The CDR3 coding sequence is TGTGCCAGCAGCTTGATGTGGCGGGAGGGGGCCAGCACAGATACGCAGTATTTT.

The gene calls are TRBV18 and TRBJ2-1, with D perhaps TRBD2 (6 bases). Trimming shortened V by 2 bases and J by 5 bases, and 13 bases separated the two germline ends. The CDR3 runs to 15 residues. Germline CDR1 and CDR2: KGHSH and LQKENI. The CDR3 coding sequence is TGTGCCAGCTCACCATCCAACGGGAGAGACAATGAGCAGTTCTTC. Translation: CASSPSNGRDNEQFF.

This CDR3 is CASSPRGSGIDTQYF. The DNA of the CDR3 is TGTGCCAGCAGCCCCCGGGGTAGCGGGATCGATACGCAGTATTTT. The chain recombines TRBV7-2 with TRBJ2-3; 8 bases match TRBD2. V was clipped by 5 bases and J by 6 bases; unmatched bases: 10. Germline lookup yields CDR1 SGHTA and CDR2 FQGNSA. The length of the CDR3 is 15 residues.

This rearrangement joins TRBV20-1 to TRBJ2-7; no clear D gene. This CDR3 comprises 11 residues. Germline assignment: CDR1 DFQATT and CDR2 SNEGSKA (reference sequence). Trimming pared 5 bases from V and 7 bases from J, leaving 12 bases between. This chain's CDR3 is CSAPSMREQYF. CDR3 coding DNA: TGCAGTGCTCCCTCTATGCGGGAGCAGTACTTC.

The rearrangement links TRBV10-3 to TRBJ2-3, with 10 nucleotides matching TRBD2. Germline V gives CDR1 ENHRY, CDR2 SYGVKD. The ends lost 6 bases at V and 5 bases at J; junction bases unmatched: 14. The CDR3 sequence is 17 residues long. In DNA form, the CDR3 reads TGTGCCATCAGCCCCTTTAGCGGGAGGCATACAGAAGATACGCAGTATTTT. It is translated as CAISPFSGRHTEDTQYF.

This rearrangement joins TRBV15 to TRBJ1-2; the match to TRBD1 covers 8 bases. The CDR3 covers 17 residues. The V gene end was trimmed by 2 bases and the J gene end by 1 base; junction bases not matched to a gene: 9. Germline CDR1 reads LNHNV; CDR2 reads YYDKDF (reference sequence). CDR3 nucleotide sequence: TGTGCCACCAGCAGACAAACAGGGGGTCTTAGTAACTATGGCTACACCTTC. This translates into CATSRQTGGLSNYGYTF.

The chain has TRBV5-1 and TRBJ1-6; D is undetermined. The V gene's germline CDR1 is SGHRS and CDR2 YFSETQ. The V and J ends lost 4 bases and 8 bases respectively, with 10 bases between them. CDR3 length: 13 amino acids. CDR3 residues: CASSDYTDSPLHF. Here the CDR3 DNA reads TGCGCCAGCAGCGATTACACGGATTCACCCCTCCACTTT.

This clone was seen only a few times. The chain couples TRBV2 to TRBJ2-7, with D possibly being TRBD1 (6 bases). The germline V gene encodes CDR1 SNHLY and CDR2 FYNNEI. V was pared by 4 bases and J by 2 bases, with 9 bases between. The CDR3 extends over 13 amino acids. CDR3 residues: CASSGTVPYEQYF. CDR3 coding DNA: TGTGCCAGCAGTGGGACAGTACCCTACGAGCAGTACTTC.